The rows below give T cell receptor beta chains drawn from one sample of a study of blood T cell repertoires in COVID-19. The table came from immunoSEQ multiplex PCR; TCRdb's copy has only in-frame clones and leaves some out. This sample yields about 15,000 clones, of which 70% to 80% are seen a single time; 13% to 15% belongs to the top ten. Sequencing was done on a sample of peripheral blood. The receptors were sampled from a human donor in a cohort sampled during active COVID-19. Both conserved end residues are part of each CDR3. The order of the fields is D gene, clone size, J gene, V gene, CDR3 DNA, CDR3 protein. A D gene is named only where the DNA matches it firmly. Rows give clone size only sometimes, using once, few, many, or a class for an expanded clone.

D: NA; size: NA; J: TRBJ1-6; V: TRBV27; DNA: TGTGCCAGCTTTACCGCGGGTATCGTTTCACCCCTCCACTTT; CDR3: CASFTAGIVSPLHF
D: NA; size: NA; J: TRBJ2-7; V: TRBV15; DNA: TGTGCCACCAGCATTTTCAGGGGCTACGAGCAGTACTTC; CDR3: CATSIFRGYEQYF
D: NA; size: few; J: TRBJ1-2; V: TRBV7-9; DNA: TGTGCCAGCAGCGCCTCGGACAGACCTTACACCTTC; CDR3: CASSASDRPYTF
D: NA; size: NA; J: TRBJ2-2; V: TRBV4-1; DNA: TGCGCCAGCAGCCAAGAAGGCCTAGCGACCGGGGAGCTGTTTTTT; CDR3: CASSQEGLATGELFF
D: NA; size: NA; J: TRBJ2-3; V: TRBV6-6; DNA: TGTGCCAGCACTTCGAGGAGCACAGATACGCAGTATTTT; CDR3: CASTSRSTDTQYF
D: TRBD1; size: NA; J: TRBJ1-5; V: TRBV24-1; DNA: TGTGCCACCAGTGGCCAGGGGGGCGGCAATCAGCCCCAGCATTTT; CDR3: CATSGQGGGNQPQHF
D: NA; size: NA; J: TRBJ1-2; V: TRBV5-1; DNA: TGCGCCAGCAGCTTCTCCTCCGGGACTCCCTATGGCTACACCTTC; CDR3: CASSFSSGTPYGYTF
D: NA; size: once; J: TRBJ2-3; V: TRBV7-9; DNA: TGTGCCAGCAGCTTGGAGGGGAGCACAGATACGCAGTATTTT; CDR3: CASSLEGSTDTQYF
D: TRBD1; size: NA; J: TRBJ2-1; V: TRBV5-4; DNA: TGTGCCAGCAGCTTCGAGGGACAGAGGGATGCCAATGAGCAGTTCTTC; CDR3: CASSFEGQRDANEQFF
D: NA; size: NA; J: TRBJ2-1; V: TRBV5-1; DNA: TGCGCCAGCAGCTTATGGACGAACGGGAACGAGCAGTTCTTC; CDR3: CASSLWTNGNEQFF
D: NA; size: NA; J: TRBJ1-5; V: TRBV2; DNA: TGTGCCAGCAGTAAAGGGGTCAGTGAGGGTGCCGATCAGCCCCAGCATTTT; CDR3: CASSKGVSEGADQPQHF
D: TRBD2; size: NA; J: TRBJ2-1; V: TRBV27; DNA: TGTGCCAGCAGGGGACTAGCGGGAACGGATATCAATGAGCAGTTCTTC; CDR3: CASRGLAGTDINEQFF
D: TRBD1; size: NA; J: TRBJ2-6; V: TRBV9; DNA: TGTGCCAGCAGCGTAGACAGGGGCGTAGGGGCCAACGTCCTGACTTTC; CDR3: CASSVDRGVGANVLTF
D: TRBD2; size: NA; J: TRBJ2-2; V: TRBV10-2; DNA: TGCGCCAGCTCTCCCTTAGCGGGGAGTGGTACCGGGGAGCTGTTTTTT; CDR3: CASSPLAGSGTGELFF
D: TRBD2; size: NA; J: TRBJ2-3; V: TRBV30; DNA: TGTGCCACCGGGACTAGCGGCACAGATACGCAGTATTTT; CDR3: CATGTSGTDTQYF
D: NA; size: NA; J: TRBJ1-5; V: TRBV15; DNA: TGTGCCACCAGCAGAGATGTGGGCAGCAATCAGCCCCAGCATTTT; CDR3: CATSRDVGSNQPQHF
D: NA; size: NA; J: TRBJ2-3; V: TRBV29-1; DNA: TGCAGCGTTGATCTCCAGGGGCTGAGCACAGATACGCAGTATTTT; CDR3: CSVDLQGLSTDTQYF
D: NA; size: NA; J: TRBJ1-2; V: TRBV30; DNA: TGTGCCTGGGGGTTCAGGGGACGGGATGGCTACACCTTC; CDR3: CAWGFRGRDGYTF
D: NA; size: NA; J: TRBJ2-2; V: TRBV4-1; DNA: TGCGCCAGCAGCCAAGAGGGGGGCGGGAGTCCAACCGGGGAGCTGTTTTTT; CDR3: CASSQEGGGSPTGELFF
D: TRBD1; size: few; J: TRBJ2-5; V: TRBV6-2/TRBV6-3; DNA: TGTGCCAGCAGTAAACCACAACAGGGGGCGGCTGGTCAAGAGACCCAGTACTTC; CDR3: CASSKPQQGAAGQETQYF
D: NA; size: NA; J: TRBJ1-5; V: TRBV3-1/TRBV3-2; DNA: TGTGCCAGCAGCCAAGATACGGGGTTTAGCAATCAGCCCCAGCATTTT; CDR3: CASSQDTGFSNQPQHF
D: NA; size: NA; J: TRBJ2-3; V: TRBV29-1; DNA: TGCAGCGTTGGAGGAGGGTCCTTTAGCACAGATACGCAGTATTTT; CDR3: CSVGGGSFSTDTQYF
D: TRBD1; size: NA; J: TRBJ2-1; V: TRBV5-1; DNA: TGCGCCAGCTCCACCGGGACAGGCAATGAGCAGTTCTTC; CDR3: CASSTGTGNEQFF
D: NA; size: NA; J: TRBJ2-7; V: TRBV7-9; DNA: TGTGCCAGCAGCCTCGGACAGGGACTAATCTACGAGCAGTACTTC; CDR3: CASSLGQGLIYEQYF
D: NA; size: NA; J: TRBJ2-7; V: TRBV29-1; DNA: TGCAGCGTTGAAGATCCGGGCTCCTACGAGCAGTACTTC; CDR3: CSVEDPGSYEQYF
D: NA; size: NA; J: TRBJ1-2; V: TRBV10-3; DNA: TGTGCCATCAGATTCGGGGAGTATGGCTACACCTTC; CDR3: CAIRFGEYGYTF
D: TRBD1; size: NA; J: TRBJ1-1; V: TRBV12-3/TRBV12-4; DNA: TGTGCCAGCAGCAGGGGGCCTGAAGCTTTCTTT; CDR3: CASSRGPEAFF
D: NA; size: NA; J: TRBJ1-5; V: TRBV11-2; DNA: TGTGCCAGCAGCTTAGGACTGAAGCAGCCCCAGCATTTT; CDR3: CASSLGLKQPQHF
D: TRBD1; size: few; J: TRBJ2-7; V: TRBV2; DNA: TGTGCCAGCATTCCGACAGGGGAGGTCAACTACGAGCAGTACTTC; CDR3: CASIPTGEVNYEQYF
D: TRBD1; size: few; J: TRBJ1-6; V: TRBV5-1; DNA: TGCGCCAGCAGCGGACAGGGTGCTTCACCCCTCCACTTT; CDR3: CASSGQGASPLHF
D: TRBD2; size: NA; J: TRBJ2-1; V: TRBV4-1; DNA: TGCGCCAGCAGCCATATAGCGGGAGGGCCCTACAATGAGCAGTTCTTC; CDR3: CASSHIAGGPYNEQFF
D: NA; size: few; J: TRBJ2-2; V: TRBV3-1/TRBV3-2; DNA: TGTGCCAGCAGCCAAGAAGGAGGCGGGGGCTACGCGAACACCGGGGAGCTGTTTTTT; CDR3: CASSQEGGGGYANTGELFF
D: TRBD2; size: NA; J: TRBJ2-2; V: TRBV24-1; DNA: TGTGCCACCAGTGACCCGACTAGCGGGTTCACCGGGGAGCTGTTTTTT; CDR3: CATSDPTSGFTGELFF
D: TRBD2; size: NA; J: TRBJ2-7; V: TRBV9; DNA: TGTGCCAGCAGCGTAGGGCTAGCGGGAGGAGAGCAGTACTTC; CDR3: CASSVGLAGGEQYF
D: TRBD1; size: NA; J: TRBJ1-1; V: TRBV4-1; DNA: TGCGCCAGCAGCCTCTCCGGGACAGGGGTCGCTGAAGCTTTCTTT; CDR3: CASSLSGTGVAEAFF
D: TRBD1; size: NA; J: TRBJ1-2; V: TRBV10-1; DNA: TGCGCCATCACCGGGACAGGCCCTTTTGGCTACACCTTC; CDR3: CAITGTGPFGYTF
D: TRBD1; size: NA; J: TRBJ2-3; V: TRBV19; DNA: TGTGCCAGTAGTATAGGACAGGGGACAGATACGCAGTATTTT; CDR3: CASSIGQGTDTQYF
D: TRBD1; size: few; J: TRBJ1-5; V: TRBV19; DNA: TGTGCCAGTAGTATTAATGCGGGACAGGGAAATCAGCCCCAGCATTTT; CDR3: CASSINAGQGNQPQHF
D: NA; size: NA; J: TRBJ2-1; V: TRBV27; DNA: TGTGCCAGCAGTTTAGGGGACTCCGAAGACAATGAGCAGTTCTTC; CDR3: CASSLGDSEDNEQFF
D: NA; size: NA; J: TRBJ2-7; V: TRBV4-1; DNA: TGCGCCAGCAGCCAAACTACGACAGGAACCCCCTCCGAGCAGTACTTC; CDR3: CASSQTTTGTPSEQYF
D: TRBD2; size: NA; J: TRBJ2-1; V: TRBV28; DNA: TGTGCCAGCAGTCCCCGGGGTAGCGGGAGGAATTACGAGCAGTTCTTC; CDR3: CASSPRGSGRNYEQFF
D: NA; size: NA; J: TRBJ2-5; V: TRBV5-4; DNA: TGTGCCAGCAGCTTGGTTGGACAAAGTCAAGAGACCCAGTACTTC; CDR3: CASSLVGQSQETQYF
D: NA; size: NA; J: TRBJ2-6; V: TRBV3-1/TRBV3-2; DNA: TGTGCCAGCAGTCATGACACCGGGGCCAACGTCCTGACTTTC; CDR3: CASSHDTGANVLTF
D: NA; size: few; J: TRBJ1-1; V: TRBV28; DNA: TGTGCCAGCAGTCCCGACACAAACACTGAAGCTTTCTTT; CDR3: CASSPDTNTEAFF
D: NA; size: NA; J: TRBJ1-3; V: TRBV25-1; DNA: TGTGCCAGCAGTCCCCCTTCCTCTGGAAACACCATATATTTT; CDR3: CASSPPSSGNTIYF
D: TRBD1; size: NA; J: TRBJ2-7; V: TRBV2; DNA: TGTGCCAGCAGTGAATTGGGACAGGGGTACGAGCAGTACTTC; CDR3: CASSELGQGYEQYF
D: TRBD2; size: few; J: TRBJ2-1; V: TRBV11-2; DNA: TGTGCCAGCAGCAAAGACCGGACGGCCGGGGGGGAGCAGTTCTTC; CDR3: CASSKDRTAGGEQFF
D: NA; size: once; J: TRBJ1-1; V: TRBV3-1/TRBV3-2; DNA: TGTGCCAGCACACCCCAGGAGGCTGAAGCTTTCTTT; CDR3: CASTPQEAEAFF
D: NA; size: few; J: TRBJ1-5; V: TRBV19; DNA: TGTGCCAGTAGTATGCTGGCGGCAAGCAAGCCCCAGCATTTT; CDR3: CASSMLAASKPQHF
D: NA; size: NA; J: TRBJ1-4; V: TRBV7-9; DNA: TGTGCCAGCAGCTTAGGTCAGGGGAATGAAAAACTGTTTTTT; CDR3: CASSLGQGNEKLFF
D: TRBD1; size: NA; J: TRBJ1-6; V: TRBV12-3/TRBV12-4; DNA: TGTGCCAGCAGCCCAGGGGGATATAAGGGTGCCCACTTT; CDR3: CASSPGGYKGAHF
D: TRBD1; size: NA; J: TRBJ1-3; V: TRBV12-3/TRBV12-4; DNA: TGTGCCAGCAGCTCCGGGACAGCAAGGACCATATATTTT; CDR3: CASSSGTARTIYF
D: TRBD1; size: NA; J: TRBJ2-7; V: TRBV18; DNA: TGTGCCAGCTCACCGGGGACGGGACAGGGGTACGAGCAGTACTTC; CDR3: CASSPGTGQGYEQYF